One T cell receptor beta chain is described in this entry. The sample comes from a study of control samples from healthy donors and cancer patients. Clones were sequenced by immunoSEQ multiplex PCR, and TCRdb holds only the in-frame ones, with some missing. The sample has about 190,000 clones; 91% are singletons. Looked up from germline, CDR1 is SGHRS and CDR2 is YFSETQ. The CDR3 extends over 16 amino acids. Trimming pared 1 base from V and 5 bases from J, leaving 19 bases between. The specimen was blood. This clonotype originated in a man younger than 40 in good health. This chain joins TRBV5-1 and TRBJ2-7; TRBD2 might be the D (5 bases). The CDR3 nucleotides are TGCGCCAGCAGCTTGAACGCAGGAGGAATCACGGACGAGCAGTACTTC. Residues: CASSLNAGGITDEQYF.